Shown below are 27 T cell receptor beta chains from a single sample sequenced in a study of blood T cell repertoires in COVID-19. Assay used: immunoSEQ multiplex PCR; TCRdb lists only in-frame clones, some missing. This sample yields 150,000 to 200,000 clones, of which over 80% are seen a single time; about a tenth belongs to the top ten. Source material: peripheral blood. Every receptor here comes from a woman aged 80 or over with active or convalescent COVID-19.

This clone turned up a few times. This chain connects TRBV19 to TRBJ1-5; 12 bases fit TRBD1. Germline trimming cut 0 bases from V and 2 bases from J; bases unmatched to any gene: 20. The germline V gene has CDR1 LNHDA and CDR2 SQIVND (reference sequence). The CDR3 totals 23 residues. Here the CDR3 DNA reads TGTGCCAGTAGTATAGATCTTGGCGGGACAGGGGGCGCAAAGCGGCTTCGCAATCAGCCCCAGCATTTT. Translating it yields CASSIDLGGTGGAKRLRNQPQHF.

The chain is built from TRBV9 and TRBJ2-7; 9 nucleotides match TRBD1. CDR3 size: 14 residues. CDR1 is SGDLS, CDR2 YYNGEE, per germline. The V gene end was trimmed by 0 bases and the J gene end by 6 bases; junction bases not matched to a gene: 4. CDR3 DNA sequence: TGTGCCAGCAGCGTAGGGGACAGGGCCACCGAGCAGTACTTC. Amino acid sequence: CASSVGDRATEQYF.

This clone was counted once. The chain carries TRBV19 and TRBJ2-1; the D is unclear. Per germline, CDR1 LNHDA and CDR2 SQIVND (reference sequence). CDR3 length: 11 residues. Trimming cost V 7 bases and J 7 bases, with 8 bases left between them. The CDR3 nucleotides read TGTGCCAGTAACGACATAAATGAGCAGTTCTTC. Amino acid sequence: CASNDINEQFF.

The chain has TRBV12-3 or TRBV12-4 and TRBJ2-2; TRBD1 might be the D (6 bases). The CDR3 runs to 12 residues. V lost 6 bases and J lost 6, with 8 bases in between. The DNA of the CDR3 is TGTGCCAGCAGACAGGGCCCCGGGGAGCTGTTTTTT. The encoded protein is CASRQGPGELFF.

The rearrangement uses TRBV11-3 and TRBJ2-3; perhaps TRBD2 as D (6 bases). Per the germline V gene, CDR1 is SGHNT and CDR2 is YENEEA. CDR3 length: 19 amino acids. V was trimmed by 0 bases and J by 0 bases, leaving 19 bases between them. CDR3 sequence reads: CASSLDPTRRGPSTDTQYF. CDR3 DNA sequence: TGTGCCAGCAGCTTAGACCCGACCCGGCGGGGCCCTAGCACAGATACGCAGTATTTT.

The chain links TRBV7-2 to TRBJ2-7, with 13 bases fitting TRBD2. This CDR3 has 19 amino acids. Germline CDR1 SGHTA, CDR2 FQGNSA. Trimming took 1 base from V and 1 from J; bases not matched to a gene: 10. CDR3 protein: CASSLDVVATSGGSYEQYF. The CDR3 nucleotides read TGTGCCAGCAGCTTAGACGTTGTGGCGACTAGCGGGGGGTCCTACGAGCAGTACTTC.

CDR3 loop: CASSPPTATNEKLFF. CDR3 coding DNA: TGTGCCAGCAGTCCACCGACAGCAACTAATGAAAAACTGTTTTTT. The chain employs TRBV5-8 and TRBJ1-4, with a possible D match to TRBD1 (5 bases). V dropped 5 bases and J dropped 0 bases, with 11 bases sitting between them. CDR1 is SGHTS and CDR2 is YDEGEE in the germline V gene. The length of the CDR3 is 15 residues.

On this clone itself: An end of the junction does not agree with germline; a read error may underlie this. J is TRBJ1-4 and V is TRBV5-1, with 10 bases matching TRBD1. Germline CDR1 SGHRS, CDR2 YFSETQ. CDR3 length: 15 amino acids. The CDR3 region is CASTLGQGFNEKLFF. As DNA, the CDR3 is TGCGCCAGCACCTTGGGACAGGGGTTTAATGAAAAACTGTTTTTT.

The DNA of the CDR3 is TGTGCCAGCAGTTACTCGCCCCGGGACAAGCTCTACGAGCAGTACTTC. This codes for CASSYSPRDKLYEQYF. The J gene is TRBJ2-7, the V gene TRBV6-2 or TRBV6-3, with D possibly being TRBD1 (6 bases). V shed 0 bases and J shed 3 bases, with 15 bases lying between them. Germline V gene data show CDR1 as MNHEY and CDR2 as SVGEGT. The CDR3 length is 16 residues.

This clone was picked up a small number of times. This chain's CDR3 is CASSMGRGVISGELFF. The DNA for the CDR3 is TGTGCCAGTAGTATGGGGCGGGGTGTTATCTCCGGGGAGCTGTTTTTT. This chain uses TRBV19 with TRBJ2-2; D may be TRBD2 (6 bases). The germline CDR1 and CDR2 sequences are LNHDA and SQIVND (reference sequence). V was shortened by 3 bases and J by 6 bases, with 17 bases between the two germline ends. The CDR3 is 16 residues long.

The rearrangement links TRBV6-2 or TRBV6-3 to TRBJ2-5; 7 nucleotides align to TRBD1. The CDR3 loop spans 13 amino acids. Germline values: CDR1 MNHEY, CDR2 SVGEGT. Trimming cost V 4 bases and J 6 bases; bases outside gene matches: 5. Here the CDR3 reads CASSWGQPQTQYF. Written as DNA, the CDR3 is TGTGCCAGCAGTTGGGGACAGCCGCAGACCCAGTACTTC.

The chain couples TRBV7-8 to TRBJ2-7; no clear D. The CDR3 contains 14 residues. The ends were cut back, 1 base at V and 4 bases at J, with 11 bases in the middle. The germline CDR1 and CDR2 sequences are SGHVS and FQNEAQ. CDR3 sequence reads: CASSLEADTYEQYF. The CDR3 nucleotides are TGTGCCAGCAGCTTAGAGGCGGATACTTACGAGCAGTACTTC.

The chain joins TRBV6-5 to TRBJ2-3, with a tentative D call TRBD2 (5 bases). The CDR3 is 14 amino acids. Trimming took 8 bases from V and 4 from J, leaving 16 bases between them. Germline V gene sequence: CDR1 MNHEY, CDR2 SVGAGI. CDR3 DNA sequence: TGTGCCAGCGGAAACGGGGTCGCGGCAGATACGCAGTATTTT. Amino acids: CASGNGVAADTQYF.

The chain carries TRBV2 and TRBJ1-3; D is perhaps TRBD1 (5 bases). Germline CDR1 and CDR2: SNHLY and FYNNEI. CDR3 length: 15 residues. V lost 6 bases to trimming and J lost 4 bases, with 16 bases between them. Here the CDR3 DNA reads TGTGCCAGCAGGGGACTGGGCCTCGGCGGAAACACCATATATTTT. Protein sequence: CASRGLGLGGNTIYF.

This clone was recorded only once. The V and J genes are TRBV24-1 and TRBJ2-2; 12 bases are a match to TRBD1. With V trimmed by 9 bases and J by 5 bases, 6 bases remained unmatched. This CDR3 region has 15 residues. Per germline, CDR1 KGHDR and CDR2 SFDVKD. CDR3 DNA: TGTGCCACCGGTCAGGGACAGGGGGCGACCGGGGAGCTGTTTTTT. It is translated as CATGQGQGATGELFF.

This chain connects TRBV18 to TRBJ2-1; the D gene is possibly TRBD1 (6 bases). The V end lost 0 bases, the J end lost 7 bases, and 16 bases lay between the germline ends. The V gene's germline CDR1 is KGHSH and CDR2 LQKENI. The CDR3 totals 16 residues. The CDR3 here is CASSPPAQGLVNEQFF. DNA of the CDR3: TGTGCCAGCTCACCACCAGCACAGGGATTAGTGAATGAGCAGTTCTTC.

This clone has a handful of counts. The chain recombines TRBV7-2 with TRBJ2-7, with 7 positions matching TRBD2. J lost 7 bases, V lost 5 bases, and 5 bases had no gene match. The CDR3 has 12 amino acids. From germline, CDR1 is SGHTA and CDR2 FQGNSA. CDR3 bases: TGTGCCAGCAGCCCCCGAGCGGGGGAGCAGTACTTC. It translates to CASSPRAGEQYF.

The rearrangement uses TRBV18 and TRBJ1-2; perhaps TRBD1 as D (6 bases). The V gene lost 0 bases and the J gene lost 5 bases, with 10 bases spanning the gap. Germline values: CDR1 KGHSH, CDR2 LQKENI. This CDR3 spans 14 amino acids. CDR3 sequence reads: CASSPPGQWYGYTF. As DNA, the CDR3 is TGTGCCAGCTCACCACCGGGACAATGGTATGGCTACACCTTC. The complete variable domain, with remaining parts taken from reference TRBV18 and TRBJ1-2, reads NAGVMQNPRHLVRRRGQEARLRCSPMKGHSHVYWYRQLPEEGLKFMVYLQKENIIDESGMPKERFSAEFPKEGPSILRIQQVVRGDSAAYFCASSPPGQWYGYTFGSGTRLTVV.

The V call is TRBV5-5, the J call TRBJ2-5; D possibly corresponds to TRBD1 (5 bases). The CDR3 is 12 amino acids. V was pared by 4 bases and J by 5 bases, with 9 bases between. Germline lookup yields CDR1 SGHKS and CDR2 YYEKEE (reference sequence). The CDR3 DNA sequence: TGTGCCAGCAGCCAGACAGCTGAGACCCAGTACTTC. Translated, it gives CASSQTAETQYF.

The rearrangement links TRBV10-3 to TRBJ2-7, with D hard to call. Germline-derived CDR1 and CDR2 are ENHRY and SYGVKD. V lost 3 bases, J lost 1 base, and 4 bases lay in between. The CDR3 contains 12 residues. CDR3 loop: CAISETSYEQYF. As DNA, the CDR3 is TGTGCCATCAGTGAAACATCCTACGAGCAGTACTTC.

The chain joins TRBV2 to TRBJ1-5; 8 nucleotides line up with TRBD1. Germline-derived CDR1 and CDR2 are SNHLY and FYNNEI. The CDR3 has 17 amino acids. The junction had 9 bases not matched to a gene; V was cut back by 2 bases and J by 3 bases. In DNA, the CDR3 is TGTGCCAGCAGTGAACAGGGGGCGCGGGTAATCAATCAGCCCCAGCATTTT. As protein: CASSEQGARVINQPQHF.

V gene TRBV5-4 combines with J gene TRBJ2-3; the match to TRBD1 covers 9 bases. CDR3 length: 17 residues. J gave up 2 bases and V 6 bases, and 13 bases lay outside the gene matches. Germline-derived CDR1 and CDR2 are SGHNT and YYREEE (reference sequence). DNA for the CDR3: TGTGCCAGCACCAATGTCGGGACAGGGAAATTCACAGATACGCAGTATTTT. Its translation: CASTNVGTGKFTDTQYF.

This clone was seen once. The chain links TRBV19 to TRBJ1-4; D perhaps matches TRBD1 (5 bases). Germline CDR1 LNHDA, CDR2 SQIVND (reference sequence). This CDR3 has 16 residues. V gave up 6 bases and J gave up 0 bases, with 14 bases separating them. The chain's CDR3 is CASRSGRQTTNEKLFF. The CDR3 DNA reads TGTGCCAGTAGGTCGGGTAGACAGACAACTAATGAAAAACTGTTTTTT.

V is TRBV7-2 and J is TRBJ2-3; D ambiguous. V lost 3 bases and J lost 0, with 7 bases in between. The CDR3 is 14 amino acids. The V gene's germline CDR1 is SGHTA and CDR2 FQGNSA. The CDR3 DNA is TGTGCCAGCAGCTTGGGCCGTAGCACAGATACGCAGTATTTT. Translated, it gives CASSLGRSTDTQYF.

The chain recombines TRBV29-1 with TRBJ1-4; D perhaps matches TRBD1 (6 bases). The CDR3 has 12 amino acids. CDR1 is SQVTM, CDR2 ANQGSEA, per germline. Between the trimmed V and J ends, which lost 5 bases and 4 bases, there was a span of 8 bases. CDR3 bases: TGCAGCGTTACAGGGATTAATGAAAAACTGTTTTTT. It is translated as CSVTGINEKLFF. Filled out from reference TRBV29-1 and TRBJ1-4, the complete variable domain reads SAVISQKPSRDICQRGTSLTIQCQVDSQVTMMFWYRQQPGQSLTLIATANQGSEATYESGFVIDKFPISRPNLTFSTLTVSNMSPEDSSIYLCSVTGINEKLFFGSGTQLSVL.

The genes are TRBV27 and TRBJ2-1, with 16 bases aligning to TRBD2. V was clipped by 2 bases and J by 13 bases; unmatched bases: 8. This CDR3 has 16 amino acids. CDR1 MNHEY and CDR2 SMNVEV come from the germline V gene (reference sequence). The CDR3 here is CASSLGTSGGASVQFF. CDR3 nucleotide sequence: TGTGCCAGCAGTTTAGGGACTAGCGGGGGGGCATCCGTCCAGTTCTTC.

This clone was observed a handful of times. The rearrangement links TRBV6-6 to TRBJ1-2; 7 nucleotides agree with TRBD1. Per germline, CDR1 MNHNY and CDR2 SVGAGI (reference sequence). Losses at the gene ends were 6 bases for V and 0 bases for J; bases not matched to a gene: 7. The CDR3 is 15 residues long. DNA of the CDR3: TGTGCCAGCAGAGACCAGGGGGTAGCTAACTATGGCTACACCTTC. It codes for CASRDQGVANYGYTF.